The rows below give T cell receptor beta chains drawn from one sample of a study of T cells in Graves' hyperthyroidism and ophthalmopathy. Using its own MiXCR run on the multiplex PCR reads, TCRdb lists one record per CDR3 protein. The table has around 600,000 distinct CDR3 sequences, about 14% seen once. Sequencing was performed on blood. These TCRs come from a woman aged 18 to 35 with Graves' ophthalmopathy. CDR3s include the opening cysteine and the closing phenylalanine or tryptophan. Each record gives: D gene, J gene, clone size, V gene, CDR3 length, CDR3 DNA, CDR3 protein. D genes are given only for firm matches. Not every row has a clone size; where given, it reads once, few, many or a size class.

>NA|TRBJ1-6|NA|TRBV6-1|16
TGTGCCAGCCGAAAAATCACAGCTTCCCTTAATTCACCCCTCCACTTT
CASRKITASLNSPLHF
>TRBD2|TRBJ2-1|many|TRBV20-1|15
TGCAGTGCTAGGGTAGCGGGAGTCCCCTACAATGAGCAGTTCTTC
CSARVAGVPYNEQFF
>NA|TRBJ1-1|many|TRBV20-1|13
TGCAGTGCTTCAAGGACGGGGAACACTGAAGCTTTCTTT
CSASRTGNTEAFF
>TRBD2|TRBJ2-1|many|TRBV7-2|15
TGTGCCAGCAGCCGGAGCGGGAGGGTAGACAATGAGCAGTTCTTC
CASSRSGRVDNEQFF
>TRBD1|TRBJ2-7|few|TRBV5-5|15
TGTGCCAGCAGCCCCTTACAGGGGGCGGTGTACGAGCAGTACTTC
CASSPLQGAVYEQYF
>TRBD2|TRBJ2-1|few|TRBV9|19
TGTGCCAGCAGCGTAGAGGGAGGGGGCCTAGCGGGATCCTACAATGAGCAGTTCTTC
CASSVEGGGLAGSYNEQFF
>NA|TRBJ1-2|few|TRBV3-1|16
TGTGCCAGCAGCCCATCTTTCGTTGTTGGAAACTATGGCTACACCTTC
CASSPSFVVGNYGYTF
>NA|TRBJ2-3|NA|TRBV7-6|14
TGTGCCAGCAGCCTCGACCTGGACCCAGATACGCAGTATTTT
CASSLDLDPDTQYF
>TRBD1|TRBJ1-2|many|TRBV20-1|13
TGCAGTGCTAGAAGACAGGGTTTGGATGGCTACACCTTC
CSARRQGLDGYTF
>TRBD2|TRBJ2-2|many|TRBV2|15
TGTGCCAGCAGAAGGACTAGCGGAAACACCGGGGAGCTGTTTTTT
CASRRTSGNTGELFF
>NA|TRBJ2-7|many|TRBV28|17
TGTGCCAGCAGTTTTGTGGGGTTGGGGCCGAGCTCCTACGAGCAGTACTTC
CASSFVGLGPSSYEQYF
>NA|TRBJ2-7|few|TRBV11-3|13
TGTGCCAGCAGCTTAGAGGAAGGGGACGAGCAGTACTTC
CASSLEEGDEQYF
>NA|TRBJ1-5|NA|TRBV30|15
TGTGCCTGGAGTGTACAACGACTGGGCAATCAGCCCCAGCATTTT
CAWSVQRLGNQPQHF
>NA|TRBJ2-3|many|TRBV7-8|17
TGTGCCAGCAGCTCCCAACCCAGGGGACAAGGCACAGATACGCAGTATTTT
CASSSQPRGQGTDTQYF
>NA|TRBJ1-1|many|TRBV12-5|15
TGTGCTAGTGGTTCCCATCCAGGAGGGAACACTGAAGCTTTCTTT
CASGSHPGGNTEAFF
>NA|TRBJ1-5|NA|TRBV2|14
TGTGCCAGCTGCCCTTTAGACAGTGTTCGACCCCAGCATTTT
CASCPLDSVRPQHF
>NA|TRBJ1-1|once|TRBV20-1|12
TGCAGTGCTAGTCAGGGTAACACTGAAGCTTTCTTT
CSASQGNTEAFF
>TRBD2|TRBJ2-7|many|TRBV7-9|19
TGTGCCAGCAGCCCTAGGATACTAGCGGGAGGCTTGAGCTCCTACGAGCAGTACTTC
CASSPRILAGGLSSYEQYF
>TRBD2|TRBJ2-4|NA|TRBV5-7|16
TGTGCCAGCAGCAACAGACTAGCGGGAGCTAAAAACATTCAGTACTTC
CASSNRLAGAKNIQYF
>NA|TRBJ2-3|many|TRBV28|14
TGTGCCAGCAGGAATCTAGCCTTCACAGATACGCAGTATTTT
CASRNLAFTDTQYF
>NA|TRBJ2-1|many|TRBV7-8|13
TGTGCCAGCAGCCCGGGGGCCATCAATGAGCAGTTCTTC
CASSPGAINEQFF
>TRBD1|TRBJ2-7|NA|TRBV5-5|15
TGTGCCAGCAGTGATACCGGGACAGGATTGTACGAGCAGTACTTC
CASSDTGTGLYEQYF
>NA|TRBJ1-6|many|TRBV3-1|14
TGTGCCAGCGAGCCGGGAACTTCTAATTCACCCCTCCACTTT
CASEPGTSNSPLHF
>NA|TRBJ2-1|NA|TRBV19|15
TGTGCCAGTAGTATAGAACTAGCGGGACAGGGTGAGCAGTTCTTC
CASSIELAGQGEQFF
>NA|TRBJ2-7|NA|TRBV24-1|15
TGTGCCACCAGTGATCCGACCGCCGAACCCTACGAGCAGTACTTC
CATSDPTAEPYEQYF
>NA|TRBJ2-1|many|TRBV30|13
TGTGCCTGGAGTTTGGGCTCCTACAATGAGCAGTTCTTC
CAWSLGSYNEQFF
>TRBD2|TRBJ2-7|many|TRBV20-1|15
TGCAGTGCTAGGGCGGCTAGCGGGGGAGACTACGAGCAGTACTTC
CSARAASGGDYEQYF